One and the same sample provided the 27 T cell receptor beta chains below, sequenced in a study of brain T cells in children with intractable seizures. Sequencing was performed with immunoSEQ multiplex PCR; in TCRdb, only in-frame clones are kept and a portion is missing. The data contain about 76,000 clones, 85% to 95% of them singletons. This material consisted of peripheral blood, taken at surgery. These receptors were taken from a boy younger than two with tuberous sclerosis and intractable seizures.

The gene calls are TRBV19 and TRBJ1-1; 8 bases are shared with TRBD1. There are 14 residues in the CDR3. The V and J ends lost 3 bases and 6 bases, in that order; junction bases with no gene match: 6. Germline lookup yields CDR1 LNHDA and CDR2 SQIVND (reference sequence). For the CDR3, the DNA is TGTGCCAGTAGTATTACAGGGGGACGGGCTGAAGCTTTCTTT. Translation: CASSITGGRAEAFF.

The chain is built from TRBV2 and TRBJ2-1; 8 nucleotides agree with TRBD2. Germline CDR1 and CDR2: SNHLY and FYNNEI. The trim removed 7 bases at V and 1 base at J, leaving 6 bases unmatched. This CDR3 has 15 amino acids. The CDR3 reads CASTPGLESYNEQFF. The CDR3 DNA follows: TGTGCCAGCACCCCGGGACTAGAATCCTACAATGAGCAGTTCTTC.

The sample holds a few counts of this clone. The J gene is TRBJ2-1, the V gene TRBV10-3, with D uncertain. V lost 7 bases and J lost 0, with 16 bases in between. Germline loops: CDR1 ENHRY, CDR2 SYGVKD. This CDR3 has 16 residues. CDR3 DNA: TGTGCCATCACCGGAAGCGCTTTGGGCTCCTACAATGAGCAGTTCTTC. Encoded protein: CAITGSALGSYNEQFF.

This chain joins TRBV7-3 and TRBJ2-5; TRBD1 aligns across 7 bases. The germline V gene encodes CDR1 SGHTA and CDR2 FQGTGA. Trimming removed 4 bases from V and 5 bases from J; junction bases left unmatched: 10. The length of the CDR3 is 15 residues. The CDR3 region has the DNA TGTGCCAGCAGCTCCTACAGGGGCTTCGGGGAGACCCAGTACTTC. This translates into CASSSYRGFGETQYF.

The V and J genes are TRBV24-1 and TRBJ2-5; 10 positions match TRBD1. This CDR3 comprises 16 residues. Germline lookup yields CDR1 KGHDR and CDR2 SFDVKD. The V and J ends lost 5 bases and 1 base, in that order; junction bases with no gene match: 6. CDR3 sequence reads: CATSAVTGGIQETQYF. CDR3 coding DNA: TGTGCCACCAGTGCGGTGACAGGGGGCATCCAAGAGACCCAGTACTTC.

The rearrangement uses TRBV5-6 and TRBJ2-7, with 11 bases fitting TRBD1. This CDR3 is built from 16 residues. V shed 4 bases, J shed 6 bases, and the junction held 12 bases outside the gene matches. Germline CDR1 SGHDT, CDR2 YYEEEE. The chain's CDR3 is CASSLAAAGTGGEQYF. DNA for the CDR3: TGTGCCAGCAGCCTAGCAGCCGCCGGGACAGGGGGCGAGCAGTACTTC.

The rearrangement uses TRBV7-3 and TRBJ2-1, with D maybe TRBD1 (5 bases). The CDR3 loop spans 18 amino acids. Germline V gene lookup returns CDR1 SGHTA and CDR2 FQGTGA. V shed 5 bases and J shed 4 bases, with 24 bases lying between them. CDR3 region: CASSQQWGGAGPYNEQFF. CDR3 sequence (DNA): TGTGCCAGCAGCCAACAGTGGGGCGGAGCTGGGCCTTACAATGAGCAGTTCTTC.

The chain carries TRBV4-2 and TRBJ1-1; D ambiguous. Looked up from germline, CDR1 is LGHNA and CDR2 is YNFKEQ. There are 15 residues in the CDR3. V was trimmed by 4 bases and J by 3 bases, leaving 15 bases between them. This CDR3 reads CASSPSLADHTEAFF. Here the CDR3 DNA reads TGTGCCAGCAGCCCATCTTTAGCAGACCACACTGAAGCTTTCTTT.

A single count supports this clone. The V call is TRBV10-2, the J call TRBJ2-7; 9 nucleotides line up with TRBD2. Germline V lookup: CDR1 WSHSY, CDR2 SAAADI. V was pared by 1 base and J by 4 bases, with 5 bases of the junction left unmatched. The CDR3 consists of 15 residues. The CDR3 DNA reads TGCGCCAGCAGTGAGTTTGGGCTAGCGGGGTACGAGCAGTACTTC. This encodes CASSEFGLAGYEQYF.

This sequence joins TRBV6-5 and TRBJ1-2; D not certain. The CDR3 totals 14 residues. Germline V gene sequence: CDR1 MNHEY, CDR2 SVGAGI. The V gene lost 7 bases and the J gene lost 0 bases, with 12 bases spanning the gap. CDR3 sequence: CASNAYISNYGYTF. CDR3 nucleotides: TGTGCCAGCAACGCGTACATCTCTAACTATGGCTACACCTTC.

V and J are TRBV5-4 and TRBJ2-3, with unresolved D. V gave up 0 bases and J gave up 0 bases, with 14 bases separating them. There are 17 residues in the CDR3. Germline V gene lookup returns CDR1 SGHNT and CDR2 YYREEE (reference sequence). The CDR3, as DNA: TGTGCCAGCAGCTTGGATCTCGTACGGTCCAGCACAGATACGCAGTATTTT. This sequence encodes CASSLDLVRSSTDTQYF.

This chain links TRBV5-6 with TRBJ2-7; D assignment may be TRBD1 or TRBD2 (5 bases each). Deletions cut 4 bases from V and 0 bases from J, with 8 bases between. CDR1 is SGHDT, CDR2 YYEEEE, per germline. The CDR3 runs 13 residues. The CDR3 bases are TGTGCCAGCAGCGTAGGGACCTCCTACGAGCAGTACTTC. It is translated as CASSVGTSYEQYF. The variable domain in full, completed from reference TRBV5-6 and TRBJ2-7, reads DAGVTQSPTHLIKTRGQQVTLRCSPKSGHDTVSWYQQALGQGPQFIFQYYEEEERQRGNFPDRFSGHQFPNYSSELNVNALLLGDSALYLCASSVGTSYEQYFGPGTRLTVT.

The genes are TRBV19 and TRBJ2-3, with 7 bases fitting TRBD2. J lost 2 bases, V lost 9 bases, and 8 bases had no gene match. Germline CDR1 is LNHDA and CDR2 is SQIVND (reference sequence). The CDR3 spans 14 residues. The CDR3 loop is CASSRAGYTDTQYF. For the CDR3, the DNA is TGTGCCAGCAGTCGAGCGGGATACACAGATACGCAGTATTTT.

Notes on this clone: At one of its ends the junction is not consistent with the germline gene, which may arise from a read error. The DNA of the CDR3 is TGTGCCAGCAGTCTAGCGACAGGGGAAGCTTTCTTT. This gives the protein CASSLATGEAFF. The chain joins TRBV12-3 or TRBV12-4 to TRBJ1-1, with 7 bases identical to TRBD1. This CDR3 is built from 12 residues.

This sequence joins TRBV27 and TRBJ2-3, with TRBD2 identical over 10 bases. The CDR3 extends over 19 amino acids. V trimming: 3 bases; J trimming: 0 bases; junction bases outside the gene matches: 12. CDR1 is MNHEY, CDR2 SMNVEV, per germline (reference sequence). CDR3 loop: CASSFLDLAGVSSTDTQYF. The CDR3 nucleotides are TGTGCCAGCAGTTTCCTCGATCTAGCGGGGGTGTCAAGCACAGATACGCAGTATTTT.

The chain couples TRBV6-1 to TRBJ2-7, with 9 bases matching TRBD1. Germline lookup yields CDR1 MNHNS and CDR2 SASEGT. The V segment lost 0 bases and the J segment 6 bases; nucleotides outside the gene matches: 6. The CDR3 sequence is 15 residues long. CDR3 nucleotide sequence: TGTGCCAGCAGTGAAGCGGGGACAGGGAGGGCCGAGCAGTACTTC. Protein product: CASSEAGTGRAEQYF.

This clone occurred once. The chain combines TRBV6-5 with TRBJ2-7, with 10 positions matching TRBD1. CDR3 length: 15 amino acids. Germline CDR1 is MNHEY and CDR2 is SVGAGI. The V and J ends lost 2 bases and 3 bases, in that order; junction bases with no gene match: 4. The CDR3 protein is CASSYRQGANYEQYF. CDR3 bases: TGTGCCAGCAGTTACAGACAGGGGGCGAACTACGAGCAGTACTTC.

This clone was found once. The chain joins TRBV6-5 to TRBJ1-2; D uncertain. Trimming took off 5 bases at V and 4 bases at J, with 14 bases between the two ends. Looked up from germline, CDR1 is MNHEY and CDR2 is SVGAGI. This CDR3 spans 14 amino acids. The CDR3 sequence: CASSQLGRVYGYTF. The CDR3 DNA reads TGTGCCAGCAGTCAATTGGGGAGGGTCTATGGCTACACCTTC.

The rearrangement uses TRBV30 and TRBJ1-1; D is undetermined. The CDR3 is made up of 15 amino acids. V was cut by 1 base and J by 6 bases, with 18 bases left in between. Per germline, CDR1 GTSNPN and CDR2 SVGIG (reference sequence). CDR3 sequence reads: CAWSDPAWVGAEAFF. CDR3 DNA sequence: TGTGCCTGGAGTGATCCGGCCTGGGTTGGCGCTGAAGCTTTCTTT.

The chain couples TRBV12-3 or TRBV12-4 to TRBJ2-7, with D possibly being TRBD2 (5 bases). The CDR3 covers 11 residues. Deletions cut 8 bases from V and 4 bases from J, with 9 bases between. The DNA for the CDR3 is TGTGCCAGCGGACGGGATTACGAGCAGTACTTC. Translating it yields CASGRDYEQYF.

V is TRBV7-8 and J is TRBJ1-2; tentative D call: TRBD1 (6 bases). This CDR3 has 13 amino acids. Germline V gene lookup returns CDR1 SGHVS and CDR2 FQNEAQ. V was cut by 1 base and J by 6 bases, with 9 bases left in between. The CDR3 reads CASSLGPGDGYTF. The CDR3 DNA reads TGTGCCAGCAGCTTAGGGCCAGGGGATGGCTACACCTTC.

CDR3: CATSVAGTSNEQFF. The CDR3 DNA reads TGTGCCACCAGTGTAGCGGGTACCAGTAATGAGCAGTTCTTC. The V gene is TRBV24-1, the J gene TRBJ2-1, with TRBD2 identical over 7 bases. Germline CDR1 KGHDR, CDR2 SFDVKD. Germline trimming cut 5 bases from V and 7 bases from J; bases unmatched to any gene: 7. This CDR3 spans 14 amino acids.

Note on this clone: This same CDR3 is encoded by further DNA sequences in the sample. This chain links TRBV29-1 with TRBJ1-2; D gene ambiguous. This CDR3 region has 11 residues. Trimming pared 4 bases from V and 2 bases from J, leaving 5 bases between. Germline V gene sequence: CDR1 SQVTM, CDR2 ANQGSEA. CDR3 bases: TGCAGCGTTGGAGGGAACTATGGCTACACCTTC. Translated: CSVGGNYGYTF.

CDR3 amino acids: CASSQWTGLRQPQHF. In DNA form, the CDR3 reads TGCGCCAGCAGCCAATGGACAGGGCTCCGGCAGCCCCAGCATTTT. The chain uses TRBV4-1 and TRBJ1-5; TRBD1 aligns across 8 bases. With 2 bases clipped from V and 7 bases from J, the junction kept 7 bases outside the gene matches. Germline V gives CDR1 MGHRA, CDR2 YSYEKL. CDR3 length: 15 residues.

This clone was picked up one time. This sequence joins TRBV7-8 and TRBJ2-3, with a possible D match to TRBD2 (6 bases). Germline CDR1 is SGHVS and CDR2 is FQNEAQ. There are 15 residues in the CDR3. V was trimmed by 2 bases and J by 2 bases, leaving 11 bases between them. The CDR3 region is CASSLIGGITDTQYF. The CDR3 coding sequence is TGTGCCAGCAGCTTAATCGGGGGAATCACAGATACGCAGTATTTT.

This clone occurred once. V usage is TRBV11-2 and J usage is TRBJ2-5; D could derive from TRBD1 or TRBD2 (5 bases each). V was clipped by 5 bases and J by 5 bases, with 9 bases between them. CDR1 and CDR2 (germline): SGHAT, FQNNGV. The CDR3 length is 12 residues. CDR3 residues: CASSSWGETQYF. DNA of the CDR3: TGTGCCAGCAGCAGCTGGGGGGAGACCCAGTACTTC.

The chain is built from TRBV7-6 and TRBJ1-1, with D hard to call. This CDR3 is 13 amino acids long. The V gene lost 3 bases and the J gene lost 2 bases, with 7 bases spanning the gap. CDR1 is SGHVS and CDR2 is FNYEAQ in the germline V gene. CDR3 amino acids: CASSLALNTEAFF. CDR3 nucleotide sequence: TGTGCCAGCAGCTTGGCTCTAAACACTGAAGCTTTCTTT.